This T cell receptor (beta chain) was recovered during a study of T cells after posttransplantation cyclophosphamide. Trimming cost V 8 bases and J 12 bases, with 21 bases left between them. CDR3 length: 13 amino acids. In germline, CDR1 is SGDLS, CDR2 YYNGEE. Within the sample, this clone is medium-sized. Sequencing used immunoSEQ multiplex PCR; TCRdb keeps in-frame clones, though not all of them. The sample holds fewer than 7,500 clones, and no clone turns up only once. Treatment was busulfan-fludarabine conditioning, a marrow graft, and cyclophosphamide on days +3 and +4. The sample consisted of PBMCs, taken after allogeneic stem cell transplant with posttransplant cyclophosphamide. The chain is built from TRBV9 and TRBJ2-1, with D possibly being TRBD2 (5 bases). This sequence was found in a female patient aged 45-65 years who received an allogeneic stem cell transplant from an unrelated donor, was CMV-positive, and had acute GVHD only. A share of the T cells may be of graft donor origin. The CDR3 coding sequence is TGTGCCAGGGGCTCGGGTAGCGAAAAGACGCAGTTCTTC. Protein product: CARGSGSEKTQFF.